These T cell receptor beta chains were read from a single sample in a study of CD8 T cells in ankylosing spondylitis. MiXCR, applied by TCRdb to the 5' RACE reads, yields one record per CDR3 protein. The sample records 350,000 or so distinct CDR3 sequences, less than 10% being singletons. The sequencing input was blood, either unsorted or a sorted T cell fraction (not recorded which). These receptors were collected from a male donor with ankylosing spondylitis. Both conserved end residues are part of each CDR3. Fields, in order: clone size, V gene, J gene, D gene, CDR3 protein, CDR3 DNA. D genes are given only for firm matches. Rows give clone size only sometimes, using once, few, many, or a class for an expanded clone.

clone size: few
V gene: TRBV7-2
J gene: TRBJ2-7
D gene: -
CDR3 protein: CASSLSGTSFYEQYF
CDR3 DNA: TGTGCCAGCAGCTTAAGCGGGACAAGTTTCTACGAGCAGTACTTC

clone size: many
V gene: TRBV18
J gene: TRBJ2-2
D gene: -
CDR3 protein: CASSPGTFYTGELFF
CDR3 DNA: TGTGCCAGCTCCCCCGGGACATTCTACACCGGGGAGCTGTTTTTT

clone size: few
V gene: TRBV7-3
J gene: TRBJ2-1
D gene: -
CDR3 protein: CASSPLHGENYNEQFF
CDR3 DNA: TGTGCCAGCAGCCCTCTGCATGGCGAGAATTACAATGAGCAGTTCTTC

clone size: few
V gene: TRBV27
J gene: TRBJ2-3
D gene: TRBD2
CDR3 protein: CASSWTRSTDTQYF
CDR3 DNA: TGTGCCAGCAGTTGGACTAGGAGCACAGATACGCAGTATTTT

clone size: few
V gene: TRBV4-2
J gene: TRBJ2-5
D gene: -
CDR3 protein: CASSQSLAPRTETQYF
CDR3 DNA: TGTGCCAGCAGCCAATCACTAGCTCCCAGGACAGAGACCCAGTACTTC

clone size: -
V gene: TRBV5-6
J gene: TRBJ2-1
D gene: -
CDR3 protein: CASRGLQGLSYNEQFF
CDR3 DNA: TGTGCCAGCAGGGGTCTACAGGGCCTCTCCTACAATGAGCAGTTCTTC

clone size: -
V gene: TRBV5-6
J gene: TRBJ2-7
D gene: -
CDR3 protein: CASSIDSGLTYYEQYF
CDR3 DNA: TGTGCCAGCAGCATAGACAGCGGGCTTACCTACTACGAGCAGTACTTC

clone size: many
V gene: TRBV5-1
J gene: TRBJ2-7
D gene: -
CDR3 protein: CASSNGWGPGEQYF
CDR3 DNA: TGCGCCAGCAGTAACGGGTGGGGACCGGGGGAGCAGTACTTC

clone size: few
V gene: TRBV29-1
J gene: TRBJ2-3
D gene: -
CDR3 protein: CSVVPPPGPDTQYF
CDR3 DNA: TGCAGCGTTGTCCCCCCCCCGGGCCCGGATACGCAGTATTTT

clone size: many
V gene: TRBV6-1
J gene: TRBJ1-5
D gene: TRBD1
CDR3 protein: CASTRAGGQPQHF
CDR3 DNA: TGTGCCAGCACCAGGGCAGGGGGCCAGCCCCAGCATTTT

clone size: -
V gene: TRBV4-2
J gene: TRBJ2-7
D gene: -
CDR3 protein: CASSQVSGAGAAYEQYF
CDR3 DNA: TGTGCCAGCAGCCAAGTTAGCGGAGCCGGAGCGGCCTACGAGCAGTACTTC

clone size: few
V gene: TRBV20-1
J gene: TRBJ2-1
D gene: -
CDR3 protein: CSAELWGEQFF
CDR3 DNA: TGCAGTGCCGAGTTGTGGGGTGAGCAGTTCTTC

clone size: few
V gene: TRBV5-1
J gene: TRBJ2-6
D gene: TRBD1
CDR3 protein: CASSQRGTGRNSGANVLTF
CDR3 DNA: TGCGCCAGCAGCCAACGGGGGACAGGGCGTAACTCTGGGGCCAACGTCCTGACTTTC

clone size: many
V gene: TRBV9
J gene: TRBJ1-1
D gene: -
CDR3 protein: CASSAQTMNTEAFF
CDR3 DNA: TGTGCCAGCAGCGCCCAAACTATGAACACTGAAGCTTTCTTT

clone size: many
V gene: TRBV29-1
J gene: TRBJ2-1
D gene: TRBD2
CDR3 protein: CSTGRGLAGSSSYNEQFF
CDR3 DNA: TGCAGCACCGGGAGGGGACTAGCGGGTAGTAGCTCCTACAATGAGCAGTTCTTC

clone size: few
V gene: TRBV7-9
J gene: TRBJ1-2
D gene: -
CDR3 protein: CASSLEGESYGYTF
CDR3 DNA: TGTGCCAGCAGCTTAGAGGGGGAATCCTATGGCTACACCTTC

clone size: -
V gene: TRBV12-3/TRBV12-4
J gene: TRBJ2-5
D gene: TRBD2
CDR3 protein: CASSLGGGRGTQYF
CDR3 DNA: TGTGCCAGCAGTTTAGGCGGGGGGCGAGGGACCCAGTACTTC

clone size: few
V gene: TRBV28
J gene: TRBJ2-7
D gene: -
CDR3 protein: CASSFGPGYEQYF
CDR3 DNA: -

clone size: few
V gene: TRBV7-2
J gene: TRBJ2-1
D gene: -
CDR3 protein: CASSSTHLRANIEQFF
CDR3 DNA: TGTGCCAGCAGCTCCACACACCTCAGGGCTAACATCGAGCAGTTCTTC